This T cell receptor (beta chain) was captured in a study of blood T cell repertoires in COVID-19 (TCRdb year 2020). Looking at the study overall: Samples from collaborators originated in the United States, Italy and Spain and spanned both the acute and convalescent phases of COVID-19. The material from the prospective study consisted of cDNA or gDNA derived from T cells, B-cell-depleted T cells, or PBMCs. Samples were obtained from the ongoing ImmuneRACE study (first 160 participants) and from some 1,200 subjects provided by 6 global collaborators. Where HLA class I and class II types were available, the types were taken from metadata supplied by the sample provider, not from assay-based typing. A freely available public database, intended as a resource for researchers studying the immune response to SARS-CoV-2, is where the repertoires were released. Sample metadata almost always included a de-identified subject ID, COVID-19 status, age in years and sex. Subjects who had been exposed to COVID-19, were actively infected with it, or had recovered from it provided the deeply sampled blood TCRbeta repertoires that made up the dataset. Study-wide findings and limitations: How much clinical and demographic metadata was included differed by source and by participant, and the metadata was provided uncurated.

TCRbeta CDR3 regions were amplified from genomic DNA by means of the immunoSEQ Assay, a bias-controlled multiplex PCR. As for the original processing: Within the assay, amplification of reference gene primers was used to estimate how many nucleated cells each sample contained. Sequence reads were collapsed and filtered to measure the absolute abundance of every unique TCRbeta CDR3 rearrangement. For each sample, productive Simpson clonality was calculated as the square root of Simpson's diversity index across productive rearrangements. The source is immuneACCESS, and TCRdb retained only in-frame sequences with V and J called. Part of the clones is not carried over; for the studies checked, unresolved V genes explain less than half of this, and the remainder is unexplained. The V and J calls and clone size are taken from that table; D and trimming were inferred from the DNA. The sample yields more than 100,000 clones; approximately 88% were counted once. The ten most abundant clones make up approximately 3.5% of the sample.

Whole blood was collected in K2EDTA tubes by collaborating institutions according to the institutions' own protocols. Collaborator samples were shipped for TCRbeta analysis as frozen whole blood, isolated PBMCs, or DNA extracted from either sample type. With respect to this clone: The antigen it recognizes is unknown. The input lacks base qualities; no much larger clone sits a single base away.

Reading the germline V gene gives CDR1 KGHSH and CDR2 LQKENI. V and J lose 2 bases and 4 bases, and a span of 9 bases separates them. From the cysteine up to the phenylalanine, the CDR3 has a length of 14 residues. Only the CDR3 portion is preserved as DNA: 42 bases, with reading frame beginning at the first base. The receptor was derived from a woman aged 55-70 years with acute or convalescent COVID-19. The chain is assembled from TRBV18 and TRBJ1-5, with TRBD1 perhaps the D gene, on 6 matching bases. Sequencing was performed on peripheral blood. The CDR3 region: CASSPSQGNQPQHF. The nucleotide sequence is TGTGCCAGCTCACCATCGCAGGGGAATCAGCCCCAGCATTTT.